This TCR beta chain is from a study of cytomegalovirus exposure and HLA in healthy donors (TCRdb year 2017). Notes on the research overall: An earlier analysis of approximately 640 of the donors reported approximately 290 Gb of sequence data and 117 million unique TCR beta sequences from roughly 180 million T cells. The T cell repertoires of 666 subjects were profiled by immunosequencing and related to cytomegalovirus serostatus. Among the roughly 430 genotyped donors, around 81% belonged to the genetic ancestry cluster associated with self-reported Caucasian donors. A later analysis re-analyzed previously published TCR beta repertoires from 650 to 800 donors and added high-resolution HLA genotyping to study TCR occurrence patterns. To predict cytomegalovirus infection status, the study combined high-throughput TCR immunosequencing, statistical association of individual TCRs with disease status, and machine learning. To decide whether each TCR beta V gene segment behaved as functional or pseudogenic, an earlier analysis of 587 of the donors relied on high-throughput TCR beta sequencing. HLA typing included class I and class II loci at four-digit resolution. Five DR-DQ haplotypes were handled as single units for association and clustering because linkage in the cohort was strong. On average, roughly 200,000 unique TCR beta nucleotide sequences were sequenced per donor among 398 genotyped donors of the cohort, with roughly 18% of those sequences being non-productive. Alongside the repertoire data, information on donor age, sex, ethnicity and CMV serostatus was compiled. The aim of the study was to test whether cataloging public T cell receptors could identify signatures of past pathogen exposure. In a later genetic analysis, genome-wide SNP genotypes for about three fifths of the roughly 670 donors were used, and that subset was treated as a discovery cohort. The number of typed donors differed by locus: about 629-630 for A, B, C, DRB1 and DQB1; 500 to 550 for DQA1; 606 for DPA1; and around 470 for DPB1. Every repertoire in the discovery cohort had been generated on one and the same sequencing platform. Roughly 310 gigabases of sequencing data and approximately 93 million unique TCR sequences were included in an early release covering roughly 600 HLA-typed donors. Rather than drawing on any new phenotypic data, the later analysis identified candidate immune exposures from TCR beta sequences and the way those sequences occurred across donors. Besides the first cohort of approximately 670 subjects, a separate validation cohort made up of 120 different subjects was used.

What the work shows at the level of the full study, not this receptor alone: A later analysis reported that several top co-occurrence clusters appeared linked to parvovirus B19, influenza, CMV and Epstein-Barr virus. Assigning TCR associations to individual alleles was difficult when HLA alleles, especially DR and DQ, strongly co-occurred. CMV serostatus was the only immune exposure information available for the cohort. Some IMGT-functional V segments, including TRBV6-2 and TRBV6-3, could not be told apart with the 87-base-pair reads, so those segments were excluded. Because HLA typing was unavailable for some donors at each locus, only the typed subset was used in association tests. The study listed 164 TCR beta chains as associated with cytomegalovirus. The earlier analysis of approximately 540 of the donors excluded 15 to 20 rarely observed V segments, including chromosome 9 orphons, because counts were too low. Compared with the roughly 700-donor mean, donors in an Asian-associated ancestry cluster had fewer N-insertions in productive TCRs, according to a later genetic analysis. Sequencing depth was assumed to be roughly uniform across donors in the presence/absence analyses, though that assumption may not hold. The authors suggested that the approach could potentially be generalized to other disease states and immunological phenotypes. A later analysis found that most CMV-associated TCR beta chains appeared HLA-restricted, with HLA associations seemingly driven largely by CMV exposure. The classifier was reported to diagnose cytomegalovirus status with high specificity and sensitivity in both the original cohort and the validation cohort. In a later analysis, the rate of TCR association differed among HLA loci, with DRB1 alleles having the most associated TCRs and HLA-C alleles having the fewest. An earlier analysis of some 560 of the donors showed that most TCR beta V segments appeared in productive rearrangements either about 87% or about 30% of the time, which broadly matched IMGT annotations. Compared with equally common non-associated chains, HLA-associated TCR beta chains in a later analysis were more clonally expanded and had lower generation probabilities. In a later analysis, 15,000 to 20,000 TCR beta sequences were associated with specific HLA alleles at a false discovery rate of 0.05. A few of the identified cytomegalovirus-associated TCR beta chains were confirmed in vitro to be specific for cytomegalovirus antigens. Correlated functional status among segregating V segments might reflect linkage disequilibrium, but an unknown experimental factor could not be ruled out. A further reported finding was that TCR beta sequences accurately predicted the HLA-A and HLA-B alleles for most subjects in the first cohort. A cluster of highly shared sequence variants was judged likely to be a technical artifact of the sequencing pipeline. In a later genetic analysis, a missense DCLRE1C variant was associated with V-gene and J-gene trimming of TCR beta chains, and the association was replicated in an independent cohort. In this cohort, only TCR beta chains were sequenced, and detectable features were limited by the absence of alpha or paired-chain data. Most TCR sequences were observed very rarely across donors, whereas some public TCRs were present in many individuals.

The cohort comprised some 680 healthy bone marrow donors. All cohort members were sampled while nominally healthy, although unrecorded immune exposures were likely present. The donor tested CMV seropositive and was one of the 289 seropositive cohort members. Every donor gave a peripheral blood sample, and the peripheral blood mononuclear cells from that sample were used for TCR beta sequencing. The Qiagen DNeasy Blood Extraction Kit was used to extract genomic DNA from the blood cell samples. Details on this clone: Its antigen is still unknown. A read error may account for a junction end that differs from germline.

The protocol used for the library was the immunoSEQ multiplex PCR assay. For the multiplex PCR, a mixture combining 60 forward primers for TCR Vbeta segments and 13 reverse primers for TCR Jbeta segments was used. The CDR3 region of rearranged TCR beta genes was amplified from genomic DNA with a multiplex PCR assay. The Illumina HiSeq System was used to sequence the amplified TCR beta libraries as 87-base-pair reads. On the study's bioinformatics: In a later analysis, around 80 million unique TCR beta chains were counted across the 650 to 700 repertoires, and around 11 million of these chains were shared by at least two donors. A nearest-neighbor algorithm error-corrected the raw reads and collapsed the reads into unique sequences, merging closely related sequences to remove PCR and sequencing errors. Alignment of CDR3 sequences to IMGT reference sequences was used to assign V, D and J gene segments. For a sequence to be retained, a match of at least six nucleotides to both a V gene segment and a J gene segment was required. A rearrangement counted as productive if the CDR3 had no stop codons and remained in frame with V and J, and every other rearrangement counted as non-productive. CDR3 was defined according to IMGT convention as the region running from the second conserved V-encoded cysteine to the conserved J-encoded phenylalanine. Sequences without an unambiguous match to a single V gene segment were excluded from the earlier analysis of approximately 600 of the donors. An earlier analysis of fewer than 750 of the donors called V segments functional above 56.7% productive rearrangements and segregating when the between-donor standard deviation exceeded 5%. A statistical classification framework was built to diagnose cytomegalovirus status from the catalog of TCR beta chain sequences. V and J gene assignment, in a later analysis, came from comparing TCR nucleotide sequences with IMGT/GENE-DB human TR gene sequences. Using the TCRdist pipeline, a later analysis assigned CDR3 sequences along with most-parsimonious VDJ recombination scenarios. In a later analysis, each TCR beta chain was defined by its CDR3 amino acid sequence together with its V-gene family, and reads without a unique V-gene family were excluded. As a way to deal with suspected cross-contamination and a sequencing artifact, a later analysis dropped more than 500 nucleotide sequences that were highly shared and had low generation probability. In a later analysis, a clonal expansion index was calculated for each public chain from normalized within-repertoire ranks of inferred template counts. In a later analysis, generation probabilities were computed with a VDJ recombination model fitted to out-of-frame rearrangements, and the resulting probabilities were checked against IGoR. Hypergeometric tests were used in a later analysis to score TCR-TCR, TCR-HLA and TCR-CMV co-occurrence, with a repertoire-size bias correction applied to the TCR pairs. To estimate false discovery rates, a later analysis permuted the HLA or CMV assignments 20 times. In a later analysis, co-occurring TCRs were grouped with DBSCAN, and TCRdist sequence similarity was added when clustering was performed within HLA-allele-positive subsets. Co-occurrence clustering excluded repertoires with fewer than 30,000 or more than 120,000 public chains, plus five with anomalous nucleotide sharing. The table comes from immuneACCESS by way of TCRdb, which keeps in-frame sequences with V and J called. Part of the clones is missing from these tables; in studies checked, under half for an unresolved V gene and the rest for unknown reasons. That table supplies the V and J calls and clone size; D and trimming were determined from the DNA. This sample is represented by approximately 100,000 clones; around three quarters of them were singletons. The ten most abundant clones make up 4% of the sample.

The CDR3 starts with the cysteine, ends with the phenylalanine, and has 15 residues. The sequence is cut down to CDR3 DNA, 45 bases in frame from base 1. CDR1 is given as SSHAT and CDR2 as FNYEAQ, both from the germline V gene (reference sequence). The V and J genes are TRBV7-7 and TRBJ2-3; 8 bases in the junction line up with TRBD2. The material sequenced was PBMCs. This TCR derives from a woman in her fifties or sixties in good health and CMV-seropositive. The CDR3 region has the sequence CASSLNGRVSDTQYF. DNA sequence: TGTGCTAGCAGCTTAAACGGGAGGGTATCAGATACGCAGTATTTT. With the portions outside the CDR3 filled from the reference TRBV7-7 and TRBJ2-3 genes, the complete variable region becomes GAGVSQSPRYKVTKRGQDVTLRCDPISSHATLYWYQQALGQGPEFLTYFNYEAQPDKSGLPSDRFSAERPEGSISTLTIQRTEQRDSAMYRCASSLNGRVSDTQYFGPGTRLTVL.